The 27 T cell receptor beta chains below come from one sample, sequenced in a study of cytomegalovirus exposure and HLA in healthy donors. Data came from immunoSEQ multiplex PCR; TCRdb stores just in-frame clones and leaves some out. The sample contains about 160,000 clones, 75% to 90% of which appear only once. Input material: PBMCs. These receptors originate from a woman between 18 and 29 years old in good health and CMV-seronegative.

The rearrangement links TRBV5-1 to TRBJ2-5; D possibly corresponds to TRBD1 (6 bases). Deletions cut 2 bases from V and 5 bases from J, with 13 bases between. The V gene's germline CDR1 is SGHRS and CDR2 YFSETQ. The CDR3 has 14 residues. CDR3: CASSFYRVGETQYF. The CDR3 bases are TGCGCCAGCAGCTTCTACAGGGTCGGGGAGACCCAGTACTTC.

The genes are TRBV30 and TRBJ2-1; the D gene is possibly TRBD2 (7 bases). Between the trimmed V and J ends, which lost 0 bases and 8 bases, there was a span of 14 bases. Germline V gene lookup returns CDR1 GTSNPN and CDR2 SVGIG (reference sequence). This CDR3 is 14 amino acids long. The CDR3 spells CAWSVAGARDEQFF. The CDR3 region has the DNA TGTGCCTGGAGTGTGGCGGGGGCTAGGGATGAGCAGTTCTTC. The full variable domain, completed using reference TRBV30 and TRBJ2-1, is SQTIHQWPATLVQPVGSPLSLECTVEGTSNPNLYWYRQAAGRGLQLLFYSVGIGQISSEVPQNLSASRPQDRQFILSSKKLLLSDSGFYLCAWSVAGARDEQFFGPGTRLTVL.

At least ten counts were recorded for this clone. Written as DNA, the CDR3 is TGTGCCAGCAGTAGTACCGGGACAGGGGGCTATGGCTACACCTTC. Protein: CASSSTGTGGYGYTF. This chain uses TRBV9 with TRBJ1-2; 11 nucleotides match TRBD1. V trimming: 5 bases; J trimming: 4 bases; junction bases outside the gene matches: 7. The germline V gene encodes CDR1 SGDLS and CDR2 YYNGEE. The length of the CDR3 is 15 residues.

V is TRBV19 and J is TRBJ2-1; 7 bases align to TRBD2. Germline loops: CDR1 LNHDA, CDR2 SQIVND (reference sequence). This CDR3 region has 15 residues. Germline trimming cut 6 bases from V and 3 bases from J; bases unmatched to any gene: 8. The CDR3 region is CASSPEGRGYNEQFF. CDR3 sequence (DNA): TGTGCCAGTAGCCCGGAGGGGAGGGGCTACAATGAGCAGTTCTTC.

The CDR3 sequence is CASKTGSYEQYF. The CDR3 bases are TGTGCCAGCAAAACAGGATCCTACGAGCAGTACTTC. V usage is TRBV27 and J usage is TRBJ2-7, with D possibly TRBD1 on 5 matching bases. Trimming took off 7 bases at V and 1 base at J, with 8 bases between the two ends. Germline assignment: CDR1 MNHEY and CDR2 SMNVEV (reference sequence). This CDR3 region has 12 residues.

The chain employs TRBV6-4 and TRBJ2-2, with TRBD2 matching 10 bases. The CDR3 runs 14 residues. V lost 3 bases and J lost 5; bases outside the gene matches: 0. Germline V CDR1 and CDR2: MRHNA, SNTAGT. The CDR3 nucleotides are TGTGCCAGCAGTGAAGCGGGAGGGACCGGGGAGCTGTTTTTT. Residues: CASSEAGGTGELFF.

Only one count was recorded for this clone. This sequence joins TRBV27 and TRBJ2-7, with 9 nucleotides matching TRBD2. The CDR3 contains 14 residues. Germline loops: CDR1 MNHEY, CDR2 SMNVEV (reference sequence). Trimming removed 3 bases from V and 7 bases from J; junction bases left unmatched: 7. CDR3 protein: CASSFLAGLREQYF. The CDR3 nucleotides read TGTGCCAGCAGTTTCCTAGCGGGACTGAGGGAGCAGTACTTC.

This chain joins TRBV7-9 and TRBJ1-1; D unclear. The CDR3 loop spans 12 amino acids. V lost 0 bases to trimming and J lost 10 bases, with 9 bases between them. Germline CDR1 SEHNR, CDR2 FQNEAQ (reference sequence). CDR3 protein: CASSLAPDLAFF. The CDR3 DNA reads TGTGCCAGCAGCTTAGCGCCAGATTTAGCTTTCTTT. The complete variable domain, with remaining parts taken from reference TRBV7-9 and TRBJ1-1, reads DTGVSQNPRHKITKRGQNVTFRCDPISEHNRLYWYRQTLGQGPEFLTYFQNEAQLEKSRLLSDRFSAERPKGSFSTLEIQRTEQGDSAMYLCASSLAPDLAFFGQGTRLTVV.

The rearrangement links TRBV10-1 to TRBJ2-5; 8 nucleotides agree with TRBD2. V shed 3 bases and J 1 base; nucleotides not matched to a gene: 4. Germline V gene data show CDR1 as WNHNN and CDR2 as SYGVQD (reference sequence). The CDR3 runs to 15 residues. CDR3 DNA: TGCGCCAGCAGTGAAGCGGGAGCGGGCCAAGAGACCCAGTACTTC. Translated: CASSEAGAGQETQYF.

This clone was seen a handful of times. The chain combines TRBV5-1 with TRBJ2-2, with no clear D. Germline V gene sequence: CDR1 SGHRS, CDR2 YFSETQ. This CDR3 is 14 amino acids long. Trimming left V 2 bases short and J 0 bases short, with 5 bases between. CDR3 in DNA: TGCGCCAGCAGCTTAGAGGCGAACACCGGGGAGCTGTTTTTT. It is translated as CASSLEANTGELFF.

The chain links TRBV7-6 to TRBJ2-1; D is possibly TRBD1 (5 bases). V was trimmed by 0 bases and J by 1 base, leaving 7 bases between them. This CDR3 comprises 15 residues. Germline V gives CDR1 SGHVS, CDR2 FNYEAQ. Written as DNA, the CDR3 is TGTGCCAGCAGCTTAGCTAGGGGATCCTACAATGAGCAGTTCTTC. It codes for CASSLARGSYNEQFF.

CDR3 sequence: CASSLGPVNTDTQYF. CDR3 bases: TGTGCCAGCAGCCTTGGCCCCGTTAACACAGATACGCAGTATTTT. V and J are TRBV5-8 and TRBJ2-3, with D unresolved. Germline lookup yields CDR1 SGHTS and CDR2 YDEGEE. CDR3 length: 15 residues. Trimming left V 4 bases short and J 2 bases short, with 14 bases between.

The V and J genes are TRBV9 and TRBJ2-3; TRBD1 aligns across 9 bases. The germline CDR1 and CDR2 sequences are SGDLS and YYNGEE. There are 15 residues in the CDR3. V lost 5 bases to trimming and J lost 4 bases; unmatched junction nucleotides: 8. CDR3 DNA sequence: TGTGCCAGCAGTCAGGACAGGGGAGGCGCAGATACGCAGTATTTT. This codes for CASSQDRGGADTQYF. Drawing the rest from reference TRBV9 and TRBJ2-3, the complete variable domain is DSGVTQTPKHLITATGQRVTLRCSPRSGDLSVYWYQQSLDQGLQFLIQYYNGEERAKGNILERFSAQQFPDLHSELNLSSLELGDSALYFCASSQDRGGADTQYFGPGTRLTVL.

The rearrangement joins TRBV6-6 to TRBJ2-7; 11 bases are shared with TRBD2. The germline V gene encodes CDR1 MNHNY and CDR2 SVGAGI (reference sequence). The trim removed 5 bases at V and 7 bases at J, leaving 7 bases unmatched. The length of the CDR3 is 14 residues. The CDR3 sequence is CASSRTSGRGEQYF. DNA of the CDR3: TGTGCCAGCAGTCGCACTAGCGGGAGAGGGGAGCAGTACTTC.

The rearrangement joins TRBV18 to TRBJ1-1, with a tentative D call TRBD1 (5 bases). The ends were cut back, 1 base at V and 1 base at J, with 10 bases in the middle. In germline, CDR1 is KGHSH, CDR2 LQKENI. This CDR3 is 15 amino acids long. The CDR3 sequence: CASSPQGIGNTEAFF. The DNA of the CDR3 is TGTGCCAGCTCACCACAGGGGATCGGGAACACTGAAGCTTTCTTT.

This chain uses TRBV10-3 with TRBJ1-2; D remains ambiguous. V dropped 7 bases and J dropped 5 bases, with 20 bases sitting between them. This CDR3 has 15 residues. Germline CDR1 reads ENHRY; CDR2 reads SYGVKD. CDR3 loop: CAINDQRTGEYGYTF. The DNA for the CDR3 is TGTGCCATCAACGATCAACGGACTGGGGAGTATGGCTACACCTTC.

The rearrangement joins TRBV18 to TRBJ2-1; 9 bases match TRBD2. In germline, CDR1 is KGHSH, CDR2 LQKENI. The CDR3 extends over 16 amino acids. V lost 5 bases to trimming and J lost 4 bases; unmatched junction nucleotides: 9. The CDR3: CASSIVAGEGYNEQFF. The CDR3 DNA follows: TGTGCCAGCTCAATAGTAGCGGGAGAAGGGTACAATGAGCAGTTCTTC.

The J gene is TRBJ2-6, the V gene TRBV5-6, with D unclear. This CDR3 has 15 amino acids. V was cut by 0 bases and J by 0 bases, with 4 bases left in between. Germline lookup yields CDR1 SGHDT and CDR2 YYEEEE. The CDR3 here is CASSLAGSGANVLTF. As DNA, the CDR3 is TGTGCCAGCAGCTTGGCGGGCTCTGGGGCCAACGTCCTGACTTTC.

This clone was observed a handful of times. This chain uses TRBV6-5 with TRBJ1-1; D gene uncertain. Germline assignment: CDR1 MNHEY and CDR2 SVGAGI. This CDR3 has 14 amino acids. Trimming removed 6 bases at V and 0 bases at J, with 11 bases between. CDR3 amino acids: CASRGAGLNTEAFF. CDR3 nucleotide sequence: TGTGCCAGCAGAGGAGCGGGCCTGAACACTGAAGCTTTCTTT.

In nucleotides, the CDR3 is TGTGCCAGCAGCCAAGGGTTTCGGGGAAACACTGAAGCTTTCTTT. Translated: CASSQGFRGNTEAFF. This chain connects TRBV14 to TRBJ1-1, with D unresolved. Trimming stripped 1 base from V and 2 bases from J, with 11 bases between. The CDR3 has 15 residues. Germline-derived CDR1 and CDR2 are SGHDN and FVKESK.

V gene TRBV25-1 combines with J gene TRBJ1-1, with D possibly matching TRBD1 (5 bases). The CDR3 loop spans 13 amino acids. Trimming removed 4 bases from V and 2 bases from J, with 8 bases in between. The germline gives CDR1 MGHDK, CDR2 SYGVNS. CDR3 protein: CASSGQGNTEAFF. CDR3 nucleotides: TGTGCCAGCAGTGGCCAGGGTAACACTGAAGCTTTCTTT.

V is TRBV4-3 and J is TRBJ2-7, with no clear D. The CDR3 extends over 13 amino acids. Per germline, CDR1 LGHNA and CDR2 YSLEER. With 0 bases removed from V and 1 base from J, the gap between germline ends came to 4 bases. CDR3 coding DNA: TGCGCCAGCAGCCAAGATCATTCCTACGAGCAGTACTTC. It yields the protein CASSQDHSYEQYF.

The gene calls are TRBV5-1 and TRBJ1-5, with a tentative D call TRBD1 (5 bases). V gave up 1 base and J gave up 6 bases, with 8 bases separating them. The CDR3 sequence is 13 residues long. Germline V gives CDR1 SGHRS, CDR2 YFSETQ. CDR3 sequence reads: CASSLTGPQPQHF. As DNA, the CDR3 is TGCGCCAGCAGCTTGACAGGCCCTCAGCCCCAGCATTTT.

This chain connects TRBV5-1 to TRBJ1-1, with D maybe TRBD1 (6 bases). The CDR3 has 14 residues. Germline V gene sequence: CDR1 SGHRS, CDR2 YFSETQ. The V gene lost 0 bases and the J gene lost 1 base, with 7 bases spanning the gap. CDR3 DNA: TGCGCCAGCAGCTTGGTGACAGGGAACACTGAAGCTTTCTTT. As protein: CASSLVTGNTEAFF. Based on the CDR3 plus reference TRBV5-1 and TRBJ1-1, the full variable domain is KAGVTQTPRYLIKTRGQQVTLSCSPISGHRSVSWYQQTPGQGLQFLFEYFSETQRNKGNFPGRFSGRQFSNSRSEMNVSTLELGDSALYLCASSLVTGNTEAFFGQGTRLTVV.

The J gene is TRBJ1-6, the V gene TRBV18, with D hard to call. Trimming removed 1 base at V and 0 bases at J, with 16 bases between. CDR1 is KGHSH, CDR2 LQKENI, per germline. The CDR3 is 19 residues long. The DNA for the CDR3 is TGTGCCAGCTCACCACTCCCCCCAGGCACGAGCTCCTATAATTCACCCCTCCACTTT. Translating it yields CASSPLPPGTSSYNSPLHF.

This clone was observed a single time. CDR3: CASSLPKDNQFF. The CDR3 bases are TGTGCCAGCAGCTTACCAAAGGACAATCAGTTCTTC. The chain joins TRBV7-9 to TRBJ2-1, with D maybe TRBD1 (5 bases). Germline V gene data show CDR1 as SEHNR and CDR2 as FQNEAQ (reference sequence). The ends were cut back, 2 bases at V and 13 bases at J, with 12 bases in the middle. This CDR3 spans 12 amino acids.

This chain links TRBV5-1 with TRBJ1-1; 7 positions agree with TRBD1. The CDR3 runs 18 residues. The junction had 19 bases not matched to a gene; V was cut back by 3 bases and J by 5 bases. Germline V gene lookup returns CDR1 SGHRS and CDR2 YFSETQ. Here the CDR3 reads CASSSLPRQGWRSTEAFF. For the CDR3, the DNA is TGCGCCAGCAGCTCATTACCCCGACAGGGATGGAGGTCGACTGAAGCTTTCTTT.